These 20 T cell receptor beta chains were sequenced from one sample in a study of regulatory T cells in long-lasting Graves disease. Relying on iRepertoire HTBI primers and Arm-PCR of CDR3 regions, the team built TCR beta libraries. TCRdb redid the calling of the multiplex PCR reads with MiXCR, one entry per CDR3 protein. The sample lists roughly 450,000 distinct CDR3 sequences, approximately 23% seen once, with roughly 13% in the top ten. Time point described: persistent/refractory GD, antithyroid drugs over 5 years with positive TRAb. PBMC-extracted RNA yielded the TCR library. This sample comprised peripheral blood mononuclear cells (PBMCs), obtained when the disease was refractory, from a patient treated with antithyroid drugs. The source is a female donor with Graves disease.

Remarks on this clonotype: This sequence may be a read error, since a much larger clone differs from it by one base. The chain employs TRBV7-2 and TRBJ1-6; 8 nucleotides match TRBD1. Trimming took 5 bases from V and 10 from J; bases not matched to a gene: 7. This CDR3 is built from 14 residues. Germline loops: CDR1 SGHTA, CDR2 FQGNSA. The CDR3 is CASSPRQGMSPLHF. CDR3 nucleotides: TGTGCCAGCAGCCCCCGACAGGGGATGTCACCCCTCCACTTT.

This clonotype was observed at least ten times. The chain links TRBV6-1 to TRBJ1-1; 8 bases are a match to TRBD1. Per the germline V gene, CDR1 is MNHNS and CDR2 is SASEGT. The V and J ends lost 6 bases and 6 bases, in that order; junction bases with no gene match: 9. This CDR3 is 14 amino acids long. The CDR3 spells CASRSHRGKSEAFF. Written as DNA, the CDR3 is TGTGCCAGCAGATCCCACAGGGGGAAGTCTGAAGCTTTCTTT.

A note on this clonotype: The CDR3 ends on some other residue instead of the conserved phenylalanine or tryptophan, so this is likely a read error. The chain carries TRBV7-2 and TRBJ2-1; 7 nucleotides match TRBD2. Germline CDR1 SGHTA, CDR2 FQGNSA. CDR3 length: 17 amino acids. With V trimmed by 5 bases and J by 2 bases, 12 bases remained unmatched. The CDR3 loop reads CASSPQGGGPPYNEQFS. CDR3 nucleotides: TGTGCCAGCAGCCCCCAGGGCGGGGGACCTCCCTACAATGAGCAGTTCTCC.

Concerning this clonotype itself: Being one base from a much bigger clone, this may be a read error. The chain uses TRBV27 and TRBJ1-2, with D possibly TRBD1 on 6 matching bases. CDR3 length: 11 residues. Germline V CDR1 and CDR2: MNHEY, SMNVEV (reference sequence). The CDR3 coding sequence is TGTGCCAGCAGTACAGGGACCGACTACGCCTTC. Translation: CASSTGTDYAF.

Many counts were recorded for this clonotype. CDR3 DNA: TGTGCCAGCAGCCCCCGTGACAGGGCCCCCTCCTACGAGCAGTACTTC. Its protein is CASSPRDRAPSYEQYF. J is TRBJ2-7 and V is TRBV2, with 7 nucleotides matching TRBD1. This CDR3 has 16 amino acids. V lost 6 bases and J lost 0; bases outside the gene matches: 11. CDR1 is SNHLY and CDR2 is FYNNEI in the germline V gene. The variable domain in full, with the rest retrieved from reference TRBV2 and TRBJ2-7, is EPEVTQTPSHQVTQMGQEVILRCVPISNHLYFYWYRQILGQKVEFLVSFYNNEISEKSEIFDDQFSVERPDGSNFTLKIRSTKLEDSAMYFCASSPRDRAPSYEQYFGPGTRLTVT.

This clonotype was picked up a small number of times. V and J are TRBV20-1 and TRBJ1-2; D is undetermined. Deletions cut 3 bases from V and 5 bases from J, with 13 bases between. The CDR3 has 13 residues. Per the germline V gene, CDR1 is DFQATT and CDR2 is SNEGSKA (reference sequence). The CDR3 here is CSASNLTPYGYTF. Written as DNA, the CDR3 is TGCAGTGCTAGCAACCTCACGCCTTATGGCTACACCTTC.

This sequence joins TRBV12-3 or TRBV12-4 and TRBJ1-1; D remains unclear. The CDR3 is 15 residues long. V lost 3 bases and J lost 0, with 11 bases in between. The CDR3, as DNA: TGTGCCAGCAGTTTGCCGGGTCCCATGAACACTGAAGCTTTCTTT. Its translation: CASSLPGPMNTEAFF.

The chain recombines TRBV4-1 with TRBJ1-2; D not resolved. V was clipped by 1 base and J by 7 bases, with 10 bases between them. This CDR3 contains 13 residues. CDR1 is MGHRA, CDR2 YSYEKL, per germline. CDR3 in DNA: TGCGCCAGCAGCCAAGTTGTAGGGCTTGGCTACACCTTC. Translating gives CASSQVVGLGYTF.

The CDR3 protein is CSAQRNPADGYTF. CDR3 coding DNA: TGCAGTGCCCAGCGAAACCCCGCGGATGGCTACACCTTC. The genes are TRBV20-1 and TRBJ1-2; D uncertain. The germline V and J ends were trimmed by 6 bases and 6 bases, with 17 bases remaining between them. Germline CDR1 is DFQATT and CDR2 is SNEGSKA (reference sequence). This CDR3 region has 13 residues.

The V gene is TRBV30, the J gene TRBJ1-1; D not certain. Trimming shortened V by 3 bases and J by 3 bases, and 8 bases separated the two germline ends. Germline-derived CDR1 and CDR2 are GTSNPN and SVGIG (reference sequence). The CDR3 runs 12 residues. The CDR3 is CAWSSYDTEAFF. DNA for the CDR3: TGTGCCTGGAGCTCTTACGACACTGAAGCTTTCTTT. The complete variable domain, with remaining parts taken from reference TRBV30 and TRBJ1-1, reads SQTIHQWPATLVQPVGSPLSLECTVEGTSNPNLYWYRQAAGRGLQLLFYSVGIGQISSEVPQNLSASRPQDRQFILSSKKLLLSDSGFYLCAWSSYDTEAFFGQGTRLTVV.

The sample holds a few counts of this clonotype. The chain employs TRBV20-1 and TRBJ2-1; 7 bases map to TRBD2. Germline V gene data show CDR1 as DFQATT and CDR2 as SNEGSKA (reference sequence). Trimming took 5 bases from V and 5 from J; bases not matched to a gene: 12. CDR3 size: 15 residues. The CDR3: CSASPSGLLNNEQFF. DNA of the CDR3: TGCAGTGCTTCTCCTAGCGGCCTGCTGAACAATGAGCAGTTCTTC.

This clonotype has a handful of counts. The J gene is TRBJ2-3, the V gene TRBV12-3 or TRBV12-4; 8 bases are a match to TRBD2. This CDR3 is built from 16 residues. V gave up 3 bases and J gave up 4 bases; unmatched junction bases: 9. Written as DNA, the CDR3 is TGTGCCAGCAGTTTCATGGCGGGGGGACTTGCAGATACGCAGTATTTT. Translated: CASSFMAGGLADTQYF.

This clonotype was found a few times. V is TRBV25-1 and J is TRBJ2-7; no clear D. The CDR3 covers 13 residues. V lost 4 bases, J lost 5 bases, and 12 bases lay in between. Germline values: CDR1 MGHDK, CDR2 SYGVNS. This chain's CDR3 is CASSVGLLDEQYF. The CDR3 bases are TGTGCCAGCAGTGTTGGGCTTTTGGACGAGCAGTACTTC.

The CDR3 protein is CASSLSAGAYGYTF. The CDR3 DNA is TGTGCCAGCAGTTTATCAGCAGGAGCCTATGGCTACACCTTC. The J gene is TRBJ1-2, the V gene TRBV27; unclear D gene. This CDR3 contains 14 residues. Germline CDR1 reads MNHEY; CDR2 reads SMNVEV (reference sequence). V lost 0 bases and J 4 bases, leaving 9 bases between the germline ends.

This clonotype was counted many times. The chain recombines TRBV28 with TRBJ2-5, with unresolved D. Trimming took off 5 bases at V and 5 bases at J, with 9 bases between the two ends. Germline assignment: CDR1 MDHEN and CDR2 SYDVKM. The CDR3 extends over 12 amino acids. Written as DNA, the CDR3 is TGTGCCAGCAGTCTCGCCGTGGAGACCCAGTACTTC. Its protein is CASSLAVETQYF. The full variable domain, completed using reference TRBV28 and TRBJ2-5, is DVKVTQSSRYLVKRTGEKVFLECVQDMDHENMFWYRQDPGLGLRLIYFSYDVKMKEKGDIPEGYSVSREKKERFSLILESASTNQTSMYLCASSLAVETQYFGPGTRLLVL.

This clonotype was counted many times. CDR3 protein: CASRQLAGGNTGELFF. The CDR3 DNA reads TGTGCCAGCAGGCAGCTAGCGGGAGGGAACACCGGGGAGCTGTTTTTT. This chain uses TRBV11-2 with TRBJ2-2, with 11 bases identical to TRBD2. The CDR3 is 16 amino acids. With V trimmed by 6 bases and J by 1 base, 4 bases remained unmatched. CDR1 and CDR2 from the germline V gene are SGHAT and FQNNGV.

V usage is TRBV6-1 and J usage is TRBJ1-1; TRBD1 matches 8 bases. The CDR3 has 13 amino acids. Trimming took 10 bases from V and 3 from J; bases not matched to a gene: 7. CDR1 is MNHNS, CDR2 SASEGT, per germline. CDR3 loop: CAIATGGYTEAFF. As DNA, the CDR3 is TGTGCCATCGCTACAGGGGGTTACACTGAAGCTTTCTTT.

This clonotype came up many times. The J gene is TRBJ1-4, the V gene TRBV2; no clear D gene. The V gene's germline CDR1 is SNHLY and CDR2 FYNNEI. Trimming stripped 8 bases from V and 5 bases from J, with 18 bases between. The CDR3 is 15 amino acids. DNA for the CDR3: TGTGCCAGCGGACCTGGAGCGGGTGCCAATGAAAAACTGTTTTTT. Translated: CASGPGAGANEKLFF. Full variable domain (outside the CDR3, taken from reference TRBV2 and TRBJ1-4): EPEVTQTPSHQVTQMGQEVILRCVPISNHLYFYWYRQILGQKVEFLVSFYNNEISEKSEIFDDQFSVERPDGSNFTLKIRSTKLEDSAMYFCASGPGAGANEKLFFGSGTQLSVL.

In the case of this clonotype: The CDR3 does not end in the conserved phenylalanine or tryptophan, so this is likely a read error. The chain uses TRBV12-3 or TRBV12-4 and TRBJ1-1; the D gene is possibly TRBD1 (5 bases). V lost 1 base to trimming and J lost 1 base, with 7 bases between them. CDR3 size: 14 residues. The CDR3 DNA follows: TGTGCCAGCAGTTTAGGACAGACGAACACTGAAGCTTTCCTT. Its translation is CASSLGQTNTEAFL.

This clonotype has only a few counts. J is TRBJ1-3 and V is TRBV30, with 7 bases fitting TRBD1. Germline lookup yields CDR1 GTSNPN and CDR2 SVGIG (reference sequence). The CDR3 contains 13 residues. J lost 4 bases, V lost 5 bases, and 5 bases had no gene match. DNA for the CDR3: TGTGCCTGGCGGACAGGATGGGGAAACACCATATATTTT. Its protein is CAWRTGWGNTIYF.